These T cell receptor beta chains were read from a single sample in a study of cytomegalovirus exposure and HLA in healthy donors. Method: immunoSEQ multiplex PCR; TCRdb's copy keeps in-frame clones and lacks some. Altogether around 100,000 clones are present, around 79% being singletons, with the ten largest covering 3% to 3.5%. The sample was PBMCs. Every receptor here comes from a middle-aged woman in good health and CMV-seronegative. Each CDR3 is given with its conserved first and last residue. A D gene is named only where the DNA matches it firmly. Clone size, where shown, is once, few, many, or a class for clones that have expanded.

cdr3_nt cdr3_aa j_call clone_size v_call d_call
TGTGCCTTCGGGTCTGGCAGGGGTGGCTACACCTTC CAFGSGRGGYTF TRBJ1-2 once TRBV30 .
TGTGCCAGCAGTTTGGCCAAGGGGCGGGAGCAGTACTTC CASSLAKGREQYF TRBJ2-7 . TRBV28 .
TGTGCCAGTAGTATCTTGGGCGGACAGGGGTCCTCCTACGAGCAGTACTTC CASSILGGQGSSYEQYF TRBJ2-7 . TRBV19 TRBD1
TGTGCCAGCAGCGTAGACAGGGGGAGGGAGACCCAGTACTTC CASSVDRGRETQYF TRBJ2-5 . TRBV7-2 TRBD1
TGTGCCAGCAGTGCAGGCGCTGAAGCTTTCTTT CASSAGAEAFF TRBJ1-1 . TRBV2 .
TGTGCCAGCAGCTTAGGGGCGGGAGGCTCCTACGAGCAGTACTTC CASSLGAGGSYEQYF TRBJ2-7 . TRBV11-2 TRBD2
TGTGCCAGCAGCTTAGGGGAGAGCTTGCAGTACTTC CASSLGESLQYF TRBJ2-7 . TRBV7-2 .
TGTGCCAGCATACCAATCGACCTAGCGGGGGTCCCAGATACGCAGTATTTT CASIPIDLAGVPDTQYF TRBJ2-3 . TRBV7-2 TRBD2
TGTGCCAGCAGCTTTTCTAGCGGGAGGGCCACCGACGAGCAGTACTTC CASSFSSGRATDEQYF TRBJ2-7 . TRBV7-2 TRBD2
TGTGCCAGCACCGGGGGGTACGAGCAGTACTTC CASTGGYEQYF TRBJ2-7 . TRBV7-8 TRBD2
TGTGCCAGCAGCTCGACAGGAAGAGAGACAGATACGCAGTATTTT CASSSTGRETDTQYF TRBJ2-3 once TRBV5-6 .
TGTGCCAGCTCCGGGGGAGCCGGGGAGCTGTTTTTT CASSGGAGELFF TRBJ2-2 . TRBV7-9 .
TGTGCCAGCAGTTTGGGACAGGGATATAGCAATCAGCCCCAGCATTTT CASSLGQGYSNQPQHF TRBJ1-5 . TRBV28 TRBD1
TGTGCCAGCAGCCCGGGATTCAATCAGCCCCAGCATTTT CASSPGFNQPQHF TRBJ1-5 . TRBV27 .
TGTGCCAGCAGTCCCGGGAGGGTGGGCGAGCAGTACTTC CASSPGRVGEQYF TRBJ2-7 . TRBV14 TRBD2
TGTGCCAGCAGCTTAGCCAACAGGGGAGGCGGATATAATTCACCCCTCCACTTT CASSLANRGGGYNSPLHF TRBJ1-6 . TRBV7-8 TRBD1